This TCR beta chain was identified during a study of identical twins (dated by TCRdb to 2016 to 2017). Regarding the research as a whole: To test whether fetal clonotypes persist, the study used deep sequencing on TCR alpha and beta repertoires from monozygotic twins, unrelated adults of various ages, and cord blood. Replicate twin experiments were performed at different times using different library preparation protocols to rule out contamination. Results the study describes overall, beyond this receptor: Out-of-frame TCR alpha sequences shared between twins showed an excess of low generation-probability sequences compared with coincidental sharing between unrelated individuals. In monozygotic twins, recombination models systematically underestimated out-of-frame TCR alpha sharing, but the models matched the sharing seen between unrelated individuals. The excess sharing between twins in beta out-of-frame sequences was weaker because fewer shared sequences reduced the signal-to-noise ratio. Fewer insertions were carried by abundant cord blood beta clonotypes; a weaker similar trend was observed in young adult naive repertoires, while no such trend was observed in memory repertoires. Because the same donors could not be followed over many years, the conclusions relied on cross-sectional statistical analysis. Zero-insertion analyses could be partly confounded by invariant T cells such as MAIT and iNKT, though diverse VJ usage argued against such confounding for most clonotypes.

All donors were healthy Caucasians. Receptors were amplified or captured by 5' RACE. The sequencer listed for this sample is Illumina HiSeq 2000. A universal primer binding site was added through template switching, and the final cDNA carried a unique molecular identifier so that TCR cDNA molecules could be counted accurately. Specific primers in the conserved constant-segment region were used to synthesize first-strand cDNA for TCR alpha and beta chains. Each cDNA library was double barcoded, with a SMART-Mk sample barcode plus Illumina barcodes, to control for contamination. TruSeq adapter sequences along with Illumina sample barcodes were introduced in two successive PCR steps. The TCR alpha and beta cDNA libraries were sequenced on the Illumina HiSeq platform using custom primers. Per the original workflow: Raw reads were processed with MiGEC to extract unique molecular identifiers, and MiXCR was used to determine CDR3 positions. Recombination models were inferred per individual with the repgenHMM and IGoR tools using an EM algorithm. Shared clonotypes were analyzed with the tcR package in R, and sharing was normalized by the product of cloneset sizes. Out-of-frame nonproductive sequences were analyzed to study raw recombination free of thymic and clonal selection effects. The public reads were quality trimmed at Q25 with fastp and then assembled into clones with MiXCR by TCRdb, keeping productive beta chains. Identical CDR3 proteins give one entry, which carries the most common genes and DNA. For this entry, the V and J calls and clone size follow TCRdb and not the study's own pipeline. The sample table records roughly 1.6 million distinct CDR3 sequences; around a third of these occur just once. Together, the top ten hold 0.25% to 0.3% of the sample.

This clonotype was detected only a few times. The antigen it binds to is not known. No base qualities exist here, and no much larger clone lies one base off it. Measured from the cysteine to the phenylalanine, the CDR3 is 15 residues long. Only the CDR3 region is kept as DNA, spanning 45 bases read in frame from base 1. The V and J ends are trimmed by 2 bases and 6 bases, leaving 14 bases between them. According to the germline V gene, CDR1 reads MNHEY and CDR2 reads SVGEGT. The chain uses TRBV6-2 or TRBV6-3 and TRBJ2-1, and TRBD2 may be the D gene, going by 6 matching bases. The sample was cord blood. The TCR was taken from a newborn girl in good health. The nucleotide sequence reads as follows: TGTGCCAGCAGTTACCCCCGACTAGTTCCCAATGAGCAGTTCTTC. It encodes CASSYPRLVPNEQFF.